These 27 T cell receptor beta chains were sequenced from one sample in a study of molecular identifiers for immune sequencing clone quantification. TCRdb reprocessed the PCR reads with MiXCR, giving one entry per CDR3 protein. The data contain 600,000 to 650,000 distinct CDR3 sequences, about 20% of them singletons. The sample comprised naive CD8+ T cells from blood, with Jurkat cell RNA spiked in. The subset denotes: FACS-sorted CD8+CD4-CCR7+CD45RA+ naive T cells. Receptors originate from a human donor in good health. Some libraries in this study had Jurkat cell RNA spiked in.

This clonotype was observed many times. This chain joins TRBV7-2 and TRBJ1-4; weak D call: TRBD1 (5 bases). This CDR3 contains 14 residues. Trimming took off 4 bases at V and 8 bases at J, with 14 bases between the two ends. Germline loops: CDR1 SGHTA, CDR2 FQGNSA. CDR3 sequence reads: CASSWAGKGEKLFF. In nucleotides, the CDR3 is TGTGCCAGCAGCTGGGCGGGCAAGGGGGAAAAACTGTTTTTT. Complete variable domain (other parts from reference TRBV7-2 and TRBJ1-4): GAGVSQSPSNKVTEKGKDVELRCDPISGHTALYWYRQSLGQGLEFLIYFQGNSAPDKSGLPSDRFSAERTGGSVSTLTIQRTQQEDSAVYLCASSWAGKGEKLFFGSGTQLSVL.

A word on this clonotype: A much larger clone lies a single base off, so this may be a read error. The genes are TRBV7-9 and TRBJ1-1, with 7 bases fitting TRBD1. The CDR3 contains 17 residues. Germline values: CDR1 SEHNR, CDR2 FQNEAQ (reference sequence). The CDR3 DNA follows: TGTACCAGCAGCACCCCCCAGGGGGACACCCGGTGGACTGAAGCTTTCTTT. Its translation is CTSSTPQGDTRWTEAFF.

The chain carries TRBV6-6 and TRBJ2-3; 13 bases agree with TRBD2. With 4 bases clipped from V and 4 bases from J, the junction kept 5 bases outside the gene matches. CDR3 length equals 16 residues. CDR1 and CDR2 (germline): MNHNY, SVGAGI (reference sequence). The DNA of the CDR3 is TGTGCCAGCAGTTCACTAGCGGGGGGGCCTTCAGATACGCAGTATTTT. Its translation is CASSSLAGGPSDTQYF.

This clonotype was picked up a small number of times. DNA for the CDR3: TGTGCCAGCAGTTTGACAGGGACTTGGCAGCCCCAGCATTTT. Translated, it gives CASSLTGTWQPQHF. J is TRBJ1-5 and V is TRBV27; 7 bases align to TRBD1. This CDR3 region has 14 residues. Germline V lookup: CDR1 MNHEY, CDR2 SMNVEV (reference sequence). The junction had 6 bases not matched to a gene; V was cut back by 3 bases and J by 7 bases.

This clonotype has a count of ten or more. This chain links TRBV7-8 with TRBJ2-2; tentatively, D is TRBD2 (6 bases). The CDR3 length is 15 residues. Germline CDR1 and CDR2: SGHVS and FQNEAQ. Trimming left V 1 base short and J 6 bases short, with 12 bases between. The CDR3: CASSLVKGRSGELFF. The CDR3 DNA follows: TGTGCCAGCAGCTTAGTGAAGGGGAGGTCCGGGGAGCTGTTTTTT.

Comment on this clonotype: A much larger clone differs by one base, so this may be a read error. The chain has TRBV20-1 and TRBJ2-5; 9 nucleotides match TRBD1. V lost 0 bases to trimming and J lost 2 bases; unmatched junction nucleotides: 10. This CDR3 comprises 17 residues. Germline V gene sequence: CDR1 DFQATT, CDR2 SNEGSKA (reference sequence). CDR3 DNA sequence: TGCAGTGCTAGAGATCCAGACAGGGGGACACTACAAGAGACCCAGTACTTC. Encoded protein: CSARDPDRGTLQETQYF.

The sample holds many counts of this clonotype. This sequence joins TRBV24-1 and TRBJ2-1; D possibly corresponds to TRBD1 (6 bases). The length of the CDR3 is 13 residues. The V gene's germline CDR1 is KGHDR and CDR2 SFDVKD. Trimming removed 11 bases at V and 15 bases at J, with 25 bases between. The CDR3 DNA is TGTGCCATCCAACGGTCTAGGGGGACCAATTTGTTCTTC. Its protein is CAIQRSRGTNLFF.

The V gene is TRBV5-1, the J gene TRBJ2-1; D is undetermined. The length of the CDR3 is 15 residues. The germline V gene encodes CDR1 SGHRS and CDR2 YFSETQ. The V gene lost 2 bases and the J gene lost 1 base, with 10 bases spanning the gap. The CDR3 nucleotides read TGCGCCAGCAGCTTCCGGGCCCCGTCCTACAATGAGCAGTTCTTC. It encodes CASSFRAPSYNEQFF.

This clonotype came up many times. The chain is built from TRBV21-1 and TRBJ1-6; the table gives TRBD1 as D, unverified against the DNA. TRBV21-1 is termed a pseudogene. There are 17 residues in the CDR3. The chain's CDR3 is CASSKEGWGVPNSPLHF. The CDR3 nucleotides are TGTGCCAGCAGCAAAGAAGGATGGGGGGTCCCAAATTCACCCCTCCACTTT.

The table lists this clonotype with a few counts. The V and J genes are TRBV6-6 and TRBJ1-1, with 7 positions matching TRBD1. CDR1 and CDR2 from the germline V gene are MNHNY and SVGAGI (reference sequence). The junction had 8 bases not matched to a gene; V was cut back by 5 bases and J by 5 bases. The length of the CDR3 is 14 residues. The CDR3 loop is CASSPNRGWTEAFF. In nucleotides, the CDR3 is TGTGCCAGCAGTCCGAACAGGGGTTGGACTGAAGCTTTCTTT.

In this sample, this clonotype turned up many times. The genes are TRBV28 and TRBJ1-3; no firm D call. V shed 6 bases and J shed 4 bases, with 7 bases lying between them. The CDR3 is made up of 12 amino acids. Germline V gene data show CDR1 as MDHEN and CDR2 as SYDVKM. The CDR3 DNA reads TGTGCCAGCAGGCCTCCCGGAAACACCATATATTTT. Amino acids: CASRPPGNTIYF.

Notes on this clonotype: A much larger clonotype is one base distant, so this may be a read error. The CDR3 bases are TGTGCCAGTCGGGGACAGGGTTATATCAGCGGCACAGATACGCGGTATTTT. Its translation is CASRGQGYISGTDTRYF. V and J are TRBV6-5 and TRBJ2-3, with 9 bases matching TRBD1. The germline V gene encodes CDR1 MNHEY and CDR2 SVGAGI. The CDR3 consists of 17 residues.

This clonotype was recorded many times. The rearrangement joins TRBV7-9 to TRBJ2-1, with 7 bases aligning to TRBD2. Trimming took 0 bases from V and 5 from J; bases not matched to a gene: 7. The CDR3 extends over 16 amino acids. Germline CDR1 reads SEHNR; CDR2 reads FQNEAQ (reference sequence). This CDR3 reads CASSLAAGESNNEQFF. Here the CDR3 DNA reads TGTGCCAGCAGCTTAGCGGCGGGAGAATCGAACAATGAGCAGTTCTTC.

This clonotype was counted only a few times. V gene TRBV27 combines with J gene TRBJ2-5, with TRBD2 matching 11 bases. CDR1 and CDR2 from the germline V gene are MNHEY and SMNVEV (reference sequence). Germline trimming cut 4 bases from V and 5 bases from J; bases unmatched to any gene: 9. The CDR3 is 16 amino acids. DNA of the CDR3: TGTGCCAGCAGTTCCGGGACTAGCGGTCTAGGGGAGACCCAGTACTTC. Translating it yields CASSSGTSGLGETQYF.

The chain couples TRBV5-6 to TRBJ2-1; D possibly corresponds to TRBD2 (6 bases). Trimming cost V 0 bases and J 1 base, with 14 bases left between them. CDR1 and CDR2 from the germline V gene are SGHDT and YYEEEE. The CDR3 has 17 residues. CDR3 loop: CASSLGNRDWSYNEQFF. The CDR3 DNA sequence: TGTGCCAGCAGCTTGGGGAACCGGGACTGGTCCTACAATGAGCAGTTCTTC.

The sample holds a few counts of this clonotype. The chain carries TRBV5-8 and TRBJ2-7, with unresolved D. The germline V and J ends were trimmed by 4 bases and 7 bases, with 12 bases remaining between them. The CDR3 is made up of 12 amino acids. Looked up from germline, CDR1 is SGHTS and CDR2 is YDEGEE. CDR3 region: CASSPTVREQYF. The DNA of the CDR3 is TGTGCCAGCAGCCCCACCGTTCGGGAGCAGTACTTC.

The sample holds many counts of this clonotype. The chain recombines TRBV5-1 with TRBJ2-3; D is ambiguous. Germline lookup yields CDR1 SGHRS and CDR2 YFSETQ. The CDR3 runs 15 residues. V was shortened by 1 base and J by 0 bases, with 9 bases between the two germline ends. The CDR3 sequence: CASSLQPESTDTQYF. CDR3 sequence (DNA): TGCGCCAGCAGCTTGCAGCCGGAGAGCACAGATACGCAGTATTTT. Full variable domain (remainder filled in from reference TRBV5-1 and TRBJ2-3): KAGVTQTPRYLIKTRGQQVTLSCSPISGHRSVSWYQQTPGQGLQFLFEYFSETQRNKGNFPGRFSGRQFSNSRSEMNVSTLELGDSALYLCASSLQPESTDTQYFGPGTRLTVL.

The chain recombines TRBV11-3 with TRBJ2-3, with 11 bases identical to TRBD2. This CDR3 contains 19 residues. Germline trimming cut 7 bases from V and 2 bases from J; bases unmatched to any gene: 17. From germline, CDR1 is SGHNT and CDR2 YENEEA. The CDR3 loop is CASTQTSGGRRGFTDTQYF. The CDR3 DNA reads as TGTGCCAGCACCCAAACTAGCGGGGGCCGGCGGGGGTTCACAGATACGCAGTATTTT.

This clonotype has at least ten counts. This chain links TRBV30 with TRBJ2-5, with a weak D call TRBD2 (6 bases). V dropped 5 bases and J dropped 2 bases, with 15 bases sitting between them. CDR3 length: 14 residues. From germline, CDR1 is GTSNPN and CDR2 SVGIG (reference sequence). CDR3 region: CAWDHSGTQETQYF. CDR3 coding DNA: TGTGCCTGGGACCATAGCGGCACTCAAGAGACCCAGTACTTC.

This clonotype was recorded many times. This chain uses TRBV7-9 with TRBJ2-7; D remains ambiguous. The V gene's germline CDR1 is SEHNR and CDR2 FQNEAQ (reference sequence). Trimming pared 3 bases from V and 5 bases from J, leaving 14 bases between. The length of the CDR3 is 14 residues. CDR3 region: CASSLAVRAHEQYF. The CDR3 DNA follows: TGTGCCAGCAGCTTGGCGGTTAGGGCCCACGAGCAGTACTTC.

This clonotype came up many times. The chain recombines TRBV28 with TRBJ2-7; TRBD1 matches at 9 bases. This CDR3 is 15 amino acids long. The ends lost 4 bases at V and 4 bases at J; junction bases unmatched: 8. From germline, CDR1 is MDHEN and CDR2 SYDVKM. CDR3 sequence reads: CASSYRGLSRYEQYF. CDR3 nucleotides: TGTGCCAGCAGTTACAGGGGGCTCAGTCGGTACGAGCAGTACTTC. Full variable domain (remainder filled in from reference TRBV28 and TRBJ2-7): DVKVTQSSRYLVKRTGEKVFLECVQDMDHENMFWYRQDPGLGLRLIYFSYDVKMKEKGDIPEGYSVSREKKERFSLILESASTNQTSMYLCASSYRGLSRYEQYFGPGTRLTVT.

This clonotype has ten or more counts. This sequence joins TRBV6-2 or TRBV6-3 and TRBJ1-1, with D maybe TRBD1 (6 bases). V was clipped by 0 bases and J by 4 bases, with 12 bases between them. Germline V gene data show CDR1 as MNHEY and CDR2 as SVGEGT. This CDR3 has 15 residues. The CDR3 sequence: CASSYSAGAGTEAFF. In DNA form, the CDR3 reads TGTGCCAGCAGTTACTCTGCGGGGGCAGGCACTGAAGCTTTCTTT.

The sample holds many counts of this clonotype. The junction does not match germline at one end; this may be a read error. The chain combines TRBV7-7 with TRBJ2-5; the match to TRBD2 covers 13 bases. Germline V CDR1 and CDR2: SSHAT, FNYEAQ (reference sequence). CDR3 size: 15 residues. The CDR3 sequence: CASSLTSGRDETQYF. The CDR3 DNA sequence: TGTGCTAGCAGCTTAACTAGCGGGAGGGATGAGACCCAGTACTTC. The full variable domain, in which reference TRBV7-7 and TRBJ2-5 provide the parts outside the CDR3, is GAGVSQSPRYKVTKRGQDVTLRCDPISSHATLYWYQQALGQGPEFLTYFNYEAQPDKSGLPSDRFSAERPEGSISTLTIQRTEQRDSAMYRCASSLTSGRDETQYFGPGTRLLVL.

This clonotype was seen just once. A clone one base away is much larger, so this may be a read error. The CDR3 ends on some other residue instead of the conserved phenylalanine or tryptophan, so this is likely a read error. The J gene is TRBJ2-3, the V gene TRBV5-8; D perhaps matches TRBD2 (5 bases). This CDR3 region has 17 residues. Germline V gene sequence: CDR1 SGHTS, CDR2 YDEGEE. V was clipped by 1 base and J by 6 bases, with 21 bases between them. CDR3 sequence reads: CASSLRYHAGVGDTQYL. The CDR3 bases are TGTGCCAGCAGCTTGAGGTACCACGCCGGGGTTGGGGATACGCAGTATTTG.

This clonotype appeared many times. This chain connects TRBV7-2 to TRBJ1-1; D gene unclear. The CDR3 is made up of 18 amino acids. Trimming cost V 5 bases and J 0 bases, with 22 bases left between them. Germline V lookup: CDR1 SGHTA, CDR2 FQGNSA. The CDR3 is CASSQDLWGASMNTEAFF. Here the CDR3 DNA reads TGTGCCAGCAGCCAGGATTTGTGGGGAGCCTCCATGAACACTGAAGCTTTCTTT.

Comment on this clonotype: This sequence may be a read error, since a much larger clone differs from it by one base. The rearrangement links TRBV6-5 to TRBJ2-5; 10 bases align to TRBD2. The CDR3 spans 14 residues. With V trimmed by 5 bases and J by 7 bases, 7 bases remained unmatched. Germline V gene data show CDR1 as MNHEY and CDR2 as SVGAGI. The CDR3 reads CASSTLAGPGTQYF. DNA of the CDR3: TGTGCCAGCAGTACACTAGCGGGGCCAGGGACCCAGTACTTC.

In the case of this clonotype: A much larger clone is a single base away; this may be a read error. The chain links TRBV5-1 to TRBJ2-3, with 13 bases identical to TRBD2. This CDR3 is built from 15 residues. Trimming took 10 bases from V and 4 from J; bases not matched to a gene: 9. Germline V gene sequence: CDR1 SGHRS, CDR2 YFSETQ. This CDR3 reads CAGLLAGGPADTQYF. In nucleotides, the CDR3 is TGCGCCGGCTTACTAGCGGGAGGGCCGGCAGATACGCAGTATTTT.